This is a list of T cell receptor beta chains from one sample in a study of CD8 T cells in ankylosing spondylitis. TCRdb reanalysed the 5' RACE reads using MiXCR and keeps one entry per CDR3 protein. Among 150,000 to 200,000 distinct CDR3 sequences listed, about 16% were seen once. The sequenced material came from blood, either unsorted or a sorted T cell fraction (not recorded which). These receptors all come from a male donor with ankylosing spondylitis or in good health (not recorded which). Each CDR3 is given with its conserved first and last residue. The order of the fields is clone size, D gene, J gene, CDR3 length, V gene, CDR3 protein, CDR3 DNA. The D gene is left open where the match is weak. The size field is filled for only some rows; it gives once, few, many or a size class.

abundance: .
d_gene: .
j_gene: TRBJ2-3
len: 15
v_gene: TRBV2
CDR3aa: CASRVLFLSTDTQYF
CDR3nt: TGTGCCAGCAGGGTACTATTCCTCAGCACAGATACGCAGTATTTT

abundance: many
d_gene: .
j_gene: TRBJ2-7
len: 12
v_gene: TRBV20-1
CDR3aa: CSASPGFYEQYF
CDR3nt: TGCAGTGCTAGCCCCGGATTCTACGAGCAGTACTTC

abundance: few
d_gene: TRBD1
j_gene: TRBJ1-2
len: 15
v_gene: TRBV7-9
CDR3aa: CASSPVGTGVYGYTF
CDR3nt: TGTGCCAGCAGCCCAGTCGGGACAGGGGTTTATGGCTACACCTTC

abundance: .
d_gene: .
j_gene: TRBJ2-3
len: 15
v_gene: TRBV11-2
CDR3aa: CASSSNRENTDTQYF
CDR3nt: TGTGCCAGCAGCTCGAACCGGGAGAACACAGATACGCAGTATTTT

abundance: .
d_gene: .
j_gene: TRBJ2-2
len: 14
v_gene: TRBV29-1
CDR3aa: CSVDSQGNTGELFF
CDR3nt: TGCAGCGTTGATAGTCAGGGAAACACCGGGGAGCTGTTTTTT

abundance: few
d_gene: .
j_gene: TRBJ2-2
len: 15
v_gene: TRBV27
CDR3aa: CATTRWKENTGELFF
CDR3nt: TGTGCCACGACCCGATGGAAAGAGAACACCGGGGAGCTGTTTTTT

abundance: few
d_gene: .
j_gene: TRBJ1-2
len: 12
v_gene: TRBV20-1
CDR3aa: CSARKDGYGYTF
CDR3nt: TGCAGTGCTAGAAAGGACGGCTATGGCTACACCTTC

abundance: many
d_gene: TRBD2
j_gene: TRBJ2-1
len: 17
v_gene: TRBV5-1
CDR3aa: CASSSTSGSSSYNEQFF
CDR3nt: TGCGCCAGCAGCTCAACTAGCGGGTCGAGCTCCTACAATGAGCAGTTCTTC

abundance: few
d_gene: .
j_gene: TRBJ2-2
len: 16
v_gene: TRBV5-1
CDR3aa: CASSLVWQRNTGELFF
CDR3nt: TGCGCCAGCAGCTTGGTCTGGCAGCGCAACACCGGGGAGCTGTTTTTT

abundance: many
d_gene: .
j_gene: TRBJ1-1
len: 13
v_gene: TRBV5-1
CDR3aa: CASSFSGTTEAFF
CDR3nt: TGCGCCAGCAGCTTTTCAGGGACCACTGAAGCTTTCTTT

abundance: .
d_gene: .
j_gene: TRBJ2-4
len: 15
v_gene: TRBV11-2
CDR3aa: CASSSRGTDKNIQYF
CDR3nt: TGTGCCAGCAGCTCTCGGGGGACAGACAAAAACATTCAGTACTTC

abundance: few
d_gene: TRBD2
j_gene: TRBJ2-5
len: 16
v_gene: TRBV6-2/TRBV6-3
CDR3aa: CANHRDYLKVEETQYF
CDR3nt: TGTGCCAACCACCGGGACTACCTAAAAGTGGAAGAGACCCAGTACTTC

abundance: many
d_gene: TRBD2
j_gene: TRBJ2-5
len: 14
v_gene: TRBV20-1
CDR3aa: CSASSGLAGETQYF
CDR3nt: TGCAGTGCTAGTTCGGGACTAGCAGGAGAGACCCAGTACTTC

abundance: few
d_gene: .
j_gene: TRBJ2-3
len: 15
v_gene: TRBV5-1
CDR3aa: CASSLRIPSTDTQYF
CDR3nt: TGCGCCAGCAGCTTAAGGATCCCTAGCACAGATACGCAGTATTTT

abundance: few
d_gene: .
j_gene: TRBJ1-2
len: 13
v_gene: TRBV25-1
CDR3aa: CASSELGGDGYTF
CDR3nt: TGTGCCAGCAGTGAATTAGGAGGGGACGGCTACACCTTC

abundance: .
d_gene: .
j_gene: TRBJ2-3
len: 12
v_gene: TRBV7-2
CDR3aa: CASTPGIDTQYF
CDR3nt: TGTGCCAGCACCCCGGGGATAGATACGCAGTATTTT

abundance: many
d_gene: TRBD1
j_gene: TRBJ1-5
len: 15
v_gene: TRBV7-8
CDR3aa: CASSLGHRGDQPQHF
CDR3nt: TGTGCCAGCAGCTTAGGGCACAGGGGGGATCAGCCCCAGCATTTT

abundance: many
d_gene: TRBD2
j_gene: TRBJ2-3
len: 16
v_gene: TRBV5-1
CDR3aa: CASSQGLAGRVDTQYF
CDR3nt: TGCGCCAGCAGCCAGGGACTAGCGGGAAGAGTAGATACGCAGTATTTT

abundance: many
d_gene: .
j_gene: TRBJ2-7
len: 16
v_gene: TRBV18
CDR3aa: CASSPAGRGWTYEQYF
CDR3nt: TGTGCCAGCTCACCAGCGGGGAGAGGTTGGACCTACGAGCAGTACTTC

abundance: few
d_gene: TRBD1
j_gene: TRBJ2-3
len: 17
v_gene: TRBV7-9
CDR3aa: CASSLERYRGSTDTQYF
CDR3nt: TGTGCCAGCAGCTTAGAACGATACAGGGGAAGCACAGATACGCAGTATTTT

abundance: few
d_gene: .
j_gene: TRBJ2-1
len: 12
v_gene: TRBV3-1
CDR3aa: CASSHTSNEQFF
CDR3nt: TGTGCCAGCAGCCATACTAGCAATGAGCAGTTCTTC

abundance: many
d_gene: .
j_gene: TRBJ1-2
len: 16
v_gene: TRBV15
CDR3aa: CATSRGPPTQNYGYTF
CDR3nt: TGTGCCACCAGCAGAGGACCGCCGACTCAGAACTATGGCTACACCTTC

abundance: .
d_gene: .
j_gene: TRBJ1-5
len: 16
v_gene: TRBV5-5
CDR3aa: CASSLGQEGLNQPQHF
CDR3nt: TGTGCCAGCAGCTTGGGACAGGAAGGCCTCAATCAGCCCCAGCATTTT

abundance: many
d_gene: .
j_gene: TRBJ1-3
len: 15
v_gene: TRBV5-1
CDR3aa: CASSLAAGPGNTIYF
CDR3nt: TGCGCCAGCAGCCTCGCCGCGGGACCTGGAAACACCATATATTTT

abundance: few
d_gene: TRBD1
j_gene: TRBJ1-3
len: 13
v_gene: TRBV7-9
CDR3aa: CASSWDRGTTIYF
CDR3nt: TGTGCCAGCAGCTGGGACAGGGGGACTACCATATATTTT

abundance: many
d_gene: TRBD2
j_gene: TRBJ2-3
len: 17
v_gene: TRBV12-3/TRBV12-4
CDR3aa: CASSIYGTSGRADTQYF
CDR3nt: TGTGCCAGCAGTATATATGGGACTAGCGGGAGGGCTGATACGCAGTATTTT

abundance: .
d_gene: .
j_gene: TRBJ2-1
len: 13
v_gene: TRBV27
CDR3aa: CASSLLAKGEQFF
CDR3nt: TGTGCCAGCAGTTTACTAGCGAAAGGTGAGCAGTTCTTC

abundance: few
d_gene: .
j_gene: TRBJ2-7
len: 15
v_gene: TRBV28
CDR3aa: CASTPGVQITTEQYF
CDR3nt: TGTGCCAGCACCCCCGGGGTACAGATTACTACGGAGCAGTACTTC

abundance: many
d_gene: TRBD1
j_gene: TRBJ1-2
len: 15
v_gene: TRBV5-1
CDR3aa: CASSARGQEGHGYTF
CDR3nt: TGCGCCAGCAGCGCAAGGGGACAGGAGGGACATGGCTACACCTTC

abundance: few
d_gene: .
j_gene: TRBJ2-2
len: 14
v_gene: TRBV7-3
CDR3aa: CASSKGLNTGELFF
CDR3nt: TGTGCCAGCAGCAAGGGCCTAAACACCGGGGAGCTGTTTTTT

abundance: many
d_gene: .
j_gene: TRBJ2-3
len: 14
v_gene: TRBV20-1
CDR3aa: CSARPRLGTDTQYF
CDR3nt: TGCAGTGCTCGACCTCGACTAGGCACAGATACGCAGTATTTT

abundance: .
d_gene: TRBD2
j_gene: TRBJ2-7
len: 13
v_gene: TRBV20-1
CDR3aa: CSAISGLNYEQYF
CDR3nt: TGCAGTGCTATTTCGGGACTAAACTACGAGCAGTACTTC

abundance: many
d_gene: .
j_gene: TRBJ2-1
len: 17
v_gene: TRBV24-1
CDR3aa: CATSDLGLAPVYNEQFF
CDR3nt: TGTGCCACCAGTGATTTGGGGCTAGCACCCGTCTACAATGAGCAGTTCTTC

abundance: .
d_gene: TRBD1
j_gene: TRBJ1-2
len: 16
v_gene: TRBV20-1
CDR3aa: CSARDLSGQGAYGYTF
CDR3nt: TGCAGTGCTAGAGATCTGTCGGGACAGGGGGCCTATGGCTACACCTTC

abundance: .
d_gene: .
j_gene: TRBJ2-5
len: 15
v_gene: TRBV27
CDR3aa: CASSYRATSPDGQYF
CDR3nt: TGTGCCAGCAGTTACCGGGCCACCAGCCCAGACGGCCAGTACTTC

abundance: .
d_gene: TRBD2
j_gene: TRBJ2-3
len: 16
v_gene: TRBV5-1
CDR3aa: CASSLVLAGGEDTQYF
CDR3nt: TGCGCCAGCAGCTTGGTCCTAGCGGGAGGAGAAGATACGCAGTATTTT

abundance: many
d_gene: .
j_gene: TRBJ2-7
len: 13
v_gene: TRBV5-1
CDR3aa: CASSLARAGEQYF
CDR3nt: TGCGCCAGCAGCTTGGCCAGAGCCGGCGAGCAGTACTTC

abundance: .
d_gene: .
j_gene: TRBJ2-7
len: 15
v_gene: TRBV7-6
CDR3aa: CASSRATGPSYEQYF
CDR3nt: TGTGCCAGCAGCAGAGCGACAGGTCCGTCCTACGAGCAGTACTTC

abundance: .
d_gene: .
j_gene: TRBJ2-7
len: 16
v_gene: TRBV18
CDR3aa: CASSPQSRPMPYEQYF
CDR3nt: TGTGCCAGCTCACCACAGTCTCGGCCGATGCCCTACGAGCAGTACTTC

abundance: many
d_gene: TRBD1
j_gene: TRBJ1-4
len: 15
v_gene: TRBV20-1
CDR3aa: CSARLGTGGNEKLFF
CDR3nt: TGCAGTGCTCGATTGGGGACAGGGGGAAATGAAAAACTGTTTTTT

abundance: .
d_gene: .
j_gene: TRBJ1-5
len: 15
v_gene: TRBV5-6
CDR3aa: CASSLALGSNQPQHF
CDR3nt: TGTGCCAGCAGCTTGGCCCTCGGCAGCAATCAGCCCCAGCATTTT

abundance: many
d_gene: .
j_gene: TRBJ2-5
len: 11
v_gene: TRBV14
CDR3aa: CASSQAETQYF
CDR3nt: TGTGCCAGCAGCCAAGCGGAGACCCAGTACTTC